One sample yielded the 11 T cell receptor beta chains listed below, sequenced in a study of blood T cell repertoires in COVID-19. Assay used: immunoSEQ multiplex PCR; TCRdb lists only in-frame clones, some missing. The repertoire has approximately 300,000 clones, 80% to 90% of them found once; the top ten carry less than 6%. The sample was PBMCs or T cells enriched from blood (not recorded which). The receptors originated from a woman younger than 45 who had recovered from COVID-19.

This chain joins TRBV7-2 and TRBJ2-1; D unclear. The germline CDR1 and CDR2 sequences are SGHTA and FQGNSA. With 2 bases removed from V and 5 bases from J, the gap between germline ends came to 13 bases. The CDR3 contains 15 residues. The CDR3 DNA sequence: TGTGCCAGCAGCTTATCATCAGGTCGCGACAATGAGCAGTTCTTC. Encoded protein: CASSLSSGRDNEQFF.

The V gene is TRBV28, the J gene TRBJ1-5; D uncertain. There are 14 residues in the CDR3. The V end was cut by 8 bases, the J end by 5 bases, with 16 bases between. Looked up from germline, CDR1 is MDHEN and CDR2 is SYDVKM. CDR3 amino acids: CASRRGASYQPQHF. The CDR3 DNA reads TGTGCCAGCCGCCGGGGTGCCAGCTATCAGCCCCAGCATTTT.

To note about this clone: At one end, the junction sequence differs from germline, possibly due to a read error. The chain uses TRBV28 and TRBJ1-5; possible D gene TRBD1, 6 bases. Looked up from germline, CDR1 is MDHEN and CDR2 is SYDVKM. The CDR3 length is 12 residues. CDR3 DNA: TGTGCCAGCAGCCTCCCCCGGGACACGGTTACCTTT. It specifies CASSLPRDTVTF. Full variable domain (missing parts from reference TRBV28 and TRBJ1-5): DVKVTQSSRYLVKRTGEKVFLECVQDMDHENMFWYRQDPGLGLRLIYFSYDVKMKEKGDIPEGYSVSREKKERFSLILESASTNQTSMYLCASSLPRDTVTFGDGTRLSIL.

This chain links TRBV4-2 with TRBJ2-5; 8 bases fit TRBD2. CDR3 size: 15 residues. V lost 1 base, J lost 5 bases, and 6 bases stayed unmatched. Germline V CDR1 and CDR2: LGHNA, YNFKEQ. The CDR3 loop is CASSQAAASGETQYF. The DNA of the CDR3 is TGTGCCAGCAGCCAAGCCGCGGCTAGCGGGGAGACCCAGTACTTC.

This sequence joins TRBV5-1 and TRBJ2-3; the match to TRBD2 covers 10 bases. The CDR3 covers 14 residues. With 4 bases clipped from V and 4 bases from J, the junction kept 3 bases outside the gene matches. Germline loops: CDR1 SGHRS, CDR2 YFSETQ. CDR3 region: CASSPGLAADTQYF. The CDR3 DNA sequence: TGCGCCAGCAGCCCCGGACTAGCGGCAGATACGCAGTATTTT.

The chain links TRBV2 to TRBJ1-1, with 9 bases fitting TRBD1. The CDR3 spans 14 residues. CDR1 is SNHLY and CDR2 is FYNNEI in the germline V gene. V lost 4 bases and J lost 3; bases outside the gene matches: 3. The CDR3 region is CASSVQGAYTEAFF. The CDR3 nucleotides read TGTGCCAGCAGTGTACAGGGGGCTTACACTGAAGCTTTCTTT.

This clone was seen once. This sequence joins TRBV10-3 and TRBJ1-2, with D perhaps matching TRBD1 (5 bases). V gave up 2 bases and J gave up 8 bases, with 15 bases separating them. In germline, CDR1 is ENHRY, CDR2 SYGVKD. This CDR3 is 14 amino acids long. The CDR3: CAISERAGSEGYTF. The CDR3 nucleotides read TGTGCCATCAGTGAGAGGGCAGGGTCGGAGGGCTACACCTTC.

The rearrangement links TRBV19 to TRBJ1-1, with unresolved D. Germline-derived CDR1 and CDR2 are LNHDA and SQIVND (reference sequence). The CDR3 loop spans 16 amino acids. V shed 1 base and J shed 1 base, with 13 bases lying between them. The CDR3 loop reads CASSIAPFKANTEAFF. In DNA form, the CDR3 reads TGTGCCAGTAGTATAGCCCCCTTTAAAGCGAACACTGAAGCTTTCTTT.

The chain links TRBV30 to TRBJ2-7; the match to TRBD1 covers 10 bases. V lost 2 bases and J lost 6; bases outside the gene matches: 10. CDR3 size: 15 residues. The germline V gene has CDR1 GTSNPN and CDR2 SVGIG (reference sequence). CDR3 coding DNA: TGTGCCTGGAGTCAGAATGCCGGGACAGGGGCCGAGCAGTACTTC. This gives the protein CAWSQNAGTGAEQYF.

The chain recombines TRBV13 with TRBJ2-7, with D tentatively TRBD1 (7 bases). V dropped 5 bases and J dropped 7 bases, with 18 bases sitting between them. Germline V gene sequence: CDR1 PRHDT, CDR2 FYEKMQ (reference sequence). This CDR3 is built from 14 residues. CDR3 loop: CASSQQGHRGEQYF. CDR3 sequence (DNA): TGTGCCAGCAGCCAACAGGGGCACCGGGGGGAGCAGTACTTC.

J is TRBJ2-3 and V is TRBV6-4; TRBD2 is a possible D gene (5 bases). This CDR3 is 13 amino acids long. Between the trimmed V and J ends, which lost 0 bases and 5 bases, there was a span of 6 bases. The germline V gene encodes CDR1 MRHNA and CDR2 SNTAGT. CDR3 nucleotide sequence: TGTGCCAGCAGTGACTCGAGGGTAGATACGCAGTATTTT. Translation: CASSDSRVDTQYF.